This passage covers 17 T cell receptor beta chains from one sample sequenced in a study of HIV-infected children after antiretroviral therapy interruption. A 3' RACE protocol on RNA, with unique molecular identifiers, produced the TCR library. TCRdb re-called the 3' RACE reads with MiXCR, one entry per CDR3 protein. The sample gives more than 85,000 distinct CDR3 sequences, 6% to 8.5% of which show up once; 0.85% to 1.3% is in the top ten. The treatment denotes: PENTA 11 planned treatment interruption arm or continuous ART arm. The sample here was CD45RA+ CD4+ T cells from PBMCs, pooled from several time points, taken from a donor given antiretroviral therapy, either interrupted or continuous. Subset here: naive CD4+ CD45RA+ CD45RO- T cells. The receptors derive from a pool of human donors with HIV.

This clonotype was seen repeatedly, ten times or more. The chain is built from TRBV30 and TRBJ1-5, with D possibly TRBD1 on 6 matching bases. The CDR3 contains 14 residues. Germline V CDR1 and CDR2: GTSNPN, SVGIG (reference sequence). The V end lost 4 bases, the J end lost 4 bases, and 14 bases lay between the germline ends. CDR3 residues: CAWTLQGGNQPQHF. The CDR3 DNA sequence: TGTGCCTGGACCTTACAGGGAGGTAATCAGCCCCAGCATTTT.

This clonotype turned up a few times. J is TRBJ1-6 and V is TRBV27; 8 positions agree with TRBD1. This CDR3 comprises 14 residues. Trimming cost V 7 bases and J 9 bases; bases outside gene matches: 8. The germline gives CDR1 MNHEY, CDR2 SMNVEV (reference sequence). The CDR3 sequence: CASIGQGTSSPLHF. The CDR3 bases are TGTGCCAGCATCGGACAGGGAACCAGTTCACCCCTCCACTTT.

This clonotype has ten or more counts. V is TRBV12-5 and J is TRBJ2-7, with 10 bases aligning to TRBD2. The CDR3 extends over 16 amino acids. CDR1 and CDR2 (germline): LGHNT, FRNRAP. The V and J ends lost 4 bases and 2 bases, in that order; junction bases with no gene match: 8. CDR3: CASGSPSGGETYEQYF. In DNA form, the CDR3 reads TGTGCTAGTGGTTCGCCTAGCGGGGGAGAAACCTACGAGCAGTACTTC. The complete variable domain, with remaining parts taken from reference TRBV12-5 and TRBJ2-7, reads DARVTQTPRHKVTEMGQEVTMRCQPILGHNTVFWYRQTMMQGLELLAYFRNRAPLDDSGMPKDRFSAEMPDATLATLKIQPSEPRDSAVYFCASGSPSGGETYEQYFGPGTRLTVT.

This chain joins TRBV11-1 and TRBJ2-1; TRBD2 matches at 15 bases. This CDR3 is built from 15 residues. After removal of 6 bases from V and 6 bases from J, the junction contained 3 bases not matched to a gene. The germline CDR1 and CDR2 sequences are SGHAT and FQDESV (reference sequence). The CDR3 spells CASSVGLAGGNEQFF. The CDR3 DNA reads as TGTGCCAGCAGTGTGGGACTAGCGGGGGGCAATGAGCAGTTCTTC.

The sample holds many counts of this clonotype. V usage is TRBV28 and J usage is TRBJ2-2; TRBD1 aligns across 7 bases. Germline CDR1 reads MDHEN; CDR2 reads SYDVKM. This CDR3 contains 16 residues. With 5 bases clipped from V and 4 bases from J, the junction kept 10 bases outside the gene matches. CDR3 nucleotides: TGTGCCAGCAGTAAAAAGACAGGGCTTCCCACCGGGGAGCTGTTTTTT. Translation: CASSKKTGLPTGELFF.

This clonotype was seen at least ten times. V gene TRBV12-3 or TRBV12-4 combines with J gene TRBJ1-1; D remains unclear. V lost 0 bases to trimming and J lost 6 bases, with 17 bases between them. The CDR3 runs 16 residues. The CDR3 protein is CASSLALRGGFAEAFF. CDR3 DNA: TGTGCCAGCAGTTTAGCCCTCCGAGGAGGATTCGCTGAAGCTTTCTTT.

The sample holds a few counts of this clonotype. The chain recombines TRBV18 with TRBJ2-7, with TRBD1 matching over 7 bases. This CDR3 region has 15 residues. Germline trimming cut 6 bases from V and 2 bases from J; bases unmatched to any gene: 10. Germline lookup yields CDR1 KGHSH and CDR2 LQKENI. CDR3 nucleotide sequence: TGTGCCAGCTCCCACGGGACAGCTCGAACCTACGAGCAGTACTTC. The encoded protein is CASSHGTARTYEQYF.

The rearrangement links TRBV12-3 or TRBV12-4 to TRBJ1-2; 10 nucleotides match TRBD1. The junction had 1 base not matched to a gene; V was cut back by 5 bases and J by 4 bases. CDR3 size: 13 residues. In nucleotides, the CDR3 is TGTGCCAGCAGTGGGACAGGGGTCTATGGCTACACCTTC. Its translation: CASSGTGVYGYTF.

A few counts support this clonotype. This chain links TRBV3-1 with TRBJ1-2, with TRBD1 matching over 9 bases. Per germline, CDR1 LGHDT and CDR2 YNNKEL (reference sequence). The CDR3 spans 13 residues. V was clipped by 6 bases and J by 4 bases; unmatched bases: 3. CDR3 nucleotide sequence: TGTGCCAGCAGGGACAGGGGCATCTATGGCTACACCTTC. Translation: CASRDRGIYGYTF.

The chain joins TRBV12-3 or TRBV12-4 to TRBJ1-6; D ambiguous. V lost 3 bases and J lost 10, with 4 bases in between. This CDR3 region has 11 residues. The CDR3: CASSLWSPLHF. For the CDR3, the DNA is TGTGCCAGCAGTTTGTGGTCACCCCTCCACTTT.

There are many counts of this clonotype. The rearrangement links TRBV10-3 to TRBJ1-5; D might be TRBD1 (5 bases). The V end was cut by 6 bases, the J end by 4 bases, with 19 bases between. Germline V gene data show CDR1 as ENHRY and CDR2 as SYGVKD. CDR3 size: 16 residues. The CDR3: CAISDPPTGPNQPQHF. The CDR3 nucleotides read TGTGCCATCAGCGATCCCCCAACGGGACCTAATCAGCCCCAGCATTTT.

This clonotype was found many times. CDR3 loop: CASSAGQNYGYTF. CDR3 nucleotides: TGTGCCAGCAGTGCCGGACAGAACTATGGCTACACCTTC. This chain connects TRBV6-4 to TRBJ1-2; possible D gene TRBD1, 6 bases. There are 13 residues in the CDR3. With 4 bases removed from V and 2 bases from J, the gap between germline ends came to 8 bases. Germline CDR1 reads MRHNA; CDR2 reads SNTAGT.

This clonotype was detected ten times or more. The chain recombines TRBV28 with TRBJ2-7, with D maybe TRBD1 (5 bases). Per germline, CDR1 MDHEN and CDR2 SYDVKM. The CDR3 sequence is 12 residues long. V lost 5 bases and J lost 3, with 8 bases in between. The CDR3 reads CASSPQVYEQYF. In DNA, the CDR3 is TGTGCCAGCAGTCCACAGGTCTACGAGCAGTACTTC.

The table lists this clonotype with many counts. The CDR3 DNA follows: TGTGCCAGCAGCCACGGGAGGTTATACGAGCAGTACTTC. As protein: CASSHGRLYEQYF. The V and J genes are TRBV12-3 or TRBV12-4 and TRBJ2-7; TRBD2 aligns across 7 bases. The CDR3 has 13 residues. Trimming removed 6 bases from V and 4 bases from J; junction bases left unmatched: 6.

This sequence joins TRBV5-1 and TRBJ2-5; the match to TRBD1 covers 9 bases. Germline CDR1 reads SGHRS; CDR2 reads YFSETQ. J gave up 5 bases and V 3 bases, and 8 bases lay outside the gene matches. This CDR3 spans 15 amino acids. The CDR3 region has the DNA TGCGCCAGCAGCTCCGCGGGACAGGGAGGGGAGACCCAGTACTTC. Amino acid sequence: CASSSAGQGGETQYF.

This clonotype was seen many times. The V and J genes are TRBV25-1 and TRBJ2-1, with 8 bases identical to TRBD2. The V segment lost 5 bases and the J segment 6 bases; nucleotides outside the gene matches: 3. CDR1 is MGHDK, CDR2 SYGVNS, per germline. The CDR3 sequence is 13 residues long. CDR3: CASSFGGANEQFF. CDR3 bases: TGTGCCAGCAGTTTCGGGGGGGCCAATGAGCAGTTCTTC.

This clonotype was detected ten times or more. The gene calls are TRBV12-3 or TRBV12-4 and TRBJ2-2, with 9 bases fitting TRBD2. The CDR3 extends over 16 amino acids. Unmatched junction bases numbered 7, after V lost 4 bases and J lost 4 bases. The CDR3 DNA is TGTGCCAGCAGTTACGGGGGACTAGCCAGCACCGGGGAGCTGTTTTTT. Protein sequence: CASSYGGLASTGELFF.